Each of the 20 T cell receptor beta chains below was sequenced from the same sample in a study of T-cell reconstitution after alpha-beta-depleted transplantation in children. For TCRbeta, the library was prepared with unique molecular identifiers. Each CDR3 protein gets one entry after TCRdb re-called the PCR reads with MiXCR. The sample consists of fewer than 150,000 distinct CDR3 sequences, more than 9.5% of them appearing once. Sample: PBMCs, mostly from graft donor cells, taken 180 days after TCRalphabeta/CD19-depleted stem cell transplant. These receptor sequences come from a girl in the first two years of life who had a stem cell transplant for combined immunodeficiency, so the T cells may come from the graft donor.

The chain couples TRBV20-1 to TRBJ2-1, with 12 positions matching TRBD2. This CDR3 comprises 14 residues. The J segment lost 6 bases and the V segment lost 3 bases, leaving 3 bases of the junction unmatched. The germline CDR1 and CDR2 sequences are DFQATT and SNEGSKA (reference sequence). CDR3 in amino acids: CSARGLAGPNEQFF. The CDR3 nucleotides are TGCAGTGCTAGGGGACTAGCGGGTCCCAATGAGCAGTTCTTC.

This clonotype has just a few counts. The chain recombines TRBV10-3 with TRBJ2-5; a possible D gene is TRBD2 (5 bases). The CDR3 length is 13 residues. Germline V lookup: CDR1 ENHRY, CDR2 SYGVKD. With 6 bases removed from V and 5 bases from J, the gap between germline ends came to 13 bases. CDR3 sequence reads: CAIRAGRGETQYF. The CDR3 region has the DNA TGTGCCATCAGGGCAGGCCGCGGGGAGACCCAGTACTTC.

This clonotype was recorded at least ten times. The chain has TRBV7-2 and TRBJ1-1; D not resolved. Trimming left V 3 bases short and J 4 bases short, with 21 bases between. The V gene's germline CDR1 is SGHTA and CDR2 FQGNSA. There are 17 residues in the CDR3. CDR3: CASSFRATQRVGTEAFF. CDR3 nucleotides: TGTGCCAGCAGCTTTCGTGCGACACAGAGGGTTGGCACTGAAGCTTTCTTT. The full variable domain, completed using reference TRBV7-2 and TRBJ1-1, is GAGVSQSPSNKVTEKGKDVELRCDPISGHTALYWYRQSLGQGLEFLIYFQGNSAPDKSGLPSDRFSAERTGGSVSTLTIQRTQQEDSAVYLCASSFRATQRVGTEAFFGQGTRLTVV.

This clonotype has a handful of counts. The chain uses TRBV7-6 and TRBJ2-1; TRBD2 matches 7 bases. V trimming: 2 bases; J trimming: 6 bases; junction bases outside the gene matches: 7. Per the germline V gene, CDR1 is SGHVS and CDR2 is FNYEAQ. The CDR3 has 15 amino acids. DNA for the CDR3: TGTGCCAGCAGCTTAAGCGGGGCGTGGGTCAATGAGCAGTTCTTC. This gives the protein CASSLSGAWVNEQFF.

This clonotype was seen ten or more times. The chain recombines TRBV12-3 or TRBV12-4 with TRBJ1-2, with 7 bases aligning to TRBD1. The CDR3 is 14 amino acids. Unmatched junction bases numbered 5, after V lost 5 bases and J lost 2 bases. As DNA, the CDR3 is TGTGCCAGCAGTCCGCCACAGGGGAACTATGGCTACACCTTC. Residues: CASSPPQGNYGYTF.

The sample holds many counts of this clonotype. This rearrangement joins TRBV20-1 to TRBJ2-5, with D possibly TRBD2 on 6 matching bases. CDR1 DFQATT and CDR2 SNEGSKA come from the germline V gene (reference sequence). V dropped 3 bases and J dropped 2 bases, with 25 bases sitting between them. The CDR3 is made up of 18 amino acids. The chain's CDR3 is CSASRDFTPSPLQETQYF. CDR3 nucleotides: TGCAGTGCTAGCCGGGACTTTACTCCCTCTCCTCTACAAGAGACCCAGTACTTC.

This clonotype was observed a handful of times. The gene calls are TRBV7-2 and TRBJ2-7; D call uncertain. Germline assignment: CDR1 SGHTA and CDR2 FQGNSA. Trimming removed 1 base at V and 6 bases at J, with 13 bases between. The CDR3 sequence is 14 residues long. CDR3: CASSLGVLPREQYF. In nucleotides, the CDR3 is TGTGCCAGCAGCTTAGGGGTCCTCCCGCGCGAGCAGTACTTC.

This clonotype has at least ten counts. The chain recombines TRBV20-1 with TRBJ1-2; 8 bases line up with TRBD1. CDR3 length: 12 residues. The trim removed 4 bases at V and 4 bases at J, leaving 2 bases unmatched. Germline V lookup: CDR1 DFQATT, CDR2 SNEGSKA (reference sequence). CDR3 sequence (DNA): TGCAGTGCTATTACAGGGGGCTATGGCTACACCTTC. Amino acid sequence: CSAITGGYGYTF.

This CDR3 is CAISTTYEQYF. CDR3 coding DNA: TGTGCCATCAGTACTACATACGAGCAGTACTTC. The chain carries TRBV10-3 and TRBJ2-7; D is ambiguous. Trimming cost V 5 bases and J 4 bases, with 6 bases left between them. Germline values: CDR1 ENHRY, CDR2 SYGVKD. CDR3 length: 11 residues.

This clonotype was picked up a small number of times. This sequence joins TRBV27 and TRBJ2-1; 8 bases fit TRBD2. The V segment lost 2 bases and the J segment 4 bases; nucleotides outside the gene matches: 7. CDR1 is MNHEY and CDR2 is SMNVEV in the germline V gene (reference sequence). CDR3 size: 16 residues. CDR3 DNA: TGTGCCAGCAGTTTACTGGGGGGCGGGGGGTACAATGAGCAGTTCTTC. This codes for CASSLLGGGGYNEQFF.

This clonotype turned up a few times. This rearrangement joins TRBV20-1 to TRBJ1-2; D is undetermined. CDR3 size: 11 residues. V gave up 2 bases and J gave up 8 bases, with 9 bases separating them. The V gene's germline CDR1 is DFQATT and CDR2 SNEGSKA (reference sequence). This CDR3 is CSARQVKGYTF. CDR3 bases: TGCAGTGCTAGACAGGTTAAAGGCTACACCTTC.

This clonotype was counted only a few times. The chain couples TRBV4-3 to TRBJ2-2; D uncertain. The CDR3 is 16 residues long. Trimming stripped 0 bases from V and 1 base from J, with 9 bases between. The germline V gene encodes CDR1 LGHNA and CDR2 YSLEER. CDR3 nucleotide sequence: TGCGCCAGCAGCCAAGAGAGCGTACAGAACACCGGGGAGCTGTTTTTT. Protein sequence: CASSQESVQNTGELFF.

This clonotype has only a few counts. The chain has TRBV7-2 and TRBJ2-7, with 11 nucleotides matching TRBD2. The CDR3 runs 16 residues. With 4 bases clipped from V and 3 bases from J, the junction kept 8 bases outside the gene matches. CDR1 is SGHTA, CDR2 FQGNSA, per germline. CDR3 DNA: TGTGCCAGCAGCTCGATAGCGGGAGGGCCTAGCTACGAGCAGTACTTC. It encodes CASSSIAGGPSYEQYF.

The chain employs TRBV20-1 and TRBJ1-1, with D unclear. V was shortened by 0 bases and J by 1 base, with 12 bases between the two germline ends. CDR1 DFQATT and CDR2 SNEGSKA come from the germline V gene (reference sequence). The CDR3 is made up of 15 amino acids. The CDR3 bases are TGCAGTGCTAGAGATCCGGTCAGAACGAACACTGAAGCTTTCTTT. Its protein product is CSARDPVRTNTEAFF.

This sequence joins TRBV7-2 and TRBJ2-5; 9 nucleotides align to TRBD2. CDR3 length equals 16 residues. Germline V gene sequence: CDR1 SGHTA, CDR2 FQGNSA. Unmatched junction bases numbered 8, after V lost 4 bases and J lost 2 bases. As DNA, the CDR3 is TGTGCCAGCAGCTCCGGCGGGGGGGCAGGACAAGAGACCCAGTACTTC. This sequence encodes CASSSGGGAGQETQYF.

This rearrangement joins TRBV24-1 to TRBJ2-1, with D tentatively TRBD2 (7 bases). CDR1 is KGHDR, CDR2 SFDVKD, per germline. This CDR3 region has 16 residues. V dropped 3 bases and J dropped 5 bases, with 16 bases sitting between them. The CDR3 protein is CATSDPEGGADNEQFF. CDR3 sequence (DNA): TGTGCCACCAGTGATCCGGAGGGGGGGGCGGACAATGAGCAGTTCTTC.

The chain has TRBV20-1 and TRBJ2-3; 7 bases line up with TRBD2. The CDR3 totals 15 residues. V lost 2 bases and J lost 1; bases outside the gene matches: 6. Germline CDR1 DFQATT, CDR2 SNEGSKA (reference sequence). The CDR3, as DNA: TGCAGTGCTAGATCAGGACTAGACGGCACAGATACGCAGTATTTT. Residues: CSARSGLDGTDTQYF.

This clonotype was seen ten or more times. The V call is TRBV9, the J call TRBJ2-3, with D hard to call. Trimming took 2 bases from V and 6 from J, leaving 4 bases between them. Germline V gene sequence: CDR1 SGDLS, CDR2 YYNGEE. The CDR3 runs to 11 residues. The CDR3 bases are TGTGCCAGCAGCGTGTACGATACGCAGTATTTT. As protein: CASSVYDTQYF.

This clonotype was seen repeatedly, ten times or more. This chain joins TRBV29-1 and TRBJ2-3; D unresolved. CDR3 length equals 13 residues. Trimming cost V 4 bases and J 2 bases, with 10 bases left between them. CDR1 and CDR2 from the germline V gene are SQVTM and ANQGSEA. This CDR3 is CSVGAWVTDTQYF. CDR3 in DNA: TGCAGCGTTGGGGCTTGGGTCACAGATACGCAGTATTTT.

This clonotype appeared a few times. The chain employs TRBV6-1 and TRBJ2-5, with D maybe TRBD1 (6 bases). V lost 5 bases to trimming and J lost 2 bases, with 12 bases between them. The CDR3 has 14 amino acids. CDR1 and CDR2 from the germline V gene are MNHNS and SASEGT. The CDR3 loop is CASSILQGQETQYF. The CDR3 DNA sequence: TGTGCCAGCAGTATCTTGCAGGGGCAAGAGACCCAGTACTTC.